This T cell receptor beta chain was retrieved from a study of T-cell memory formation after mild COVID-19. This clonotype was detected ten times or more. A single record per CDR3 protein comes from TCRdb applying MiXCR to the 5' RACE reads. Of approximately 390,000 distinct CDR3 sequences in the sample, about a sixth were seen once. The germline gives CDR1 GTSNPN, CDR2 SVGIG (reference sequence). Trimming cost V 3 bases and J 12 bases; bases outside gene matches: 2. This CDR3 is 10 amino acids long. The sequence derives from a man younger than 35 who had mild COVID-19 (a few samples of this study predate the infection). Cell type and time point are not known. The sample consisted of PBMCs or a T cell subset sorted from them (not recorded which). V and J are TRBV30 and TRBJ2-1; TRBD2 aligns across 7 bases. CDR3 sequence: CAWSSGGQFF. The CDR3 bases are TGTGCCTGGAGCTCGGGGGGGCAGTTCTTC.